The source of this T cell receptor (beta chain) is a study of CD8 T cells in ankylosing spondylitis. Each CDR3 protein gets one entry after TCRdb re-called the 5' RACE reads with MiXCR. The sample has 40,000 or so distinct CDR3 sequences; over 9% are singletons. Findings and limits, study-wide: Reactive arthritis synovial fluid and blood previously showed some of these motif variants.

This clonotype has a count of ten or more. The antigen remains unidentified. The V gene's germline CDR1 is SNHLY and CDR2 FYNNEI. The V segment lost 6 bases and the J segment 6 bases; nucleotides outside the gene matches: 10. This CDR3 is 15 amino acids long. Sequencing used blood, either unsorted or a sorted T cell fraction (not recorded which). The rearrangement joins TRBV2 to TRBJ2-3, with TRBD2 matching over 9 bases. This TCR came from a male donor with ankylosing spondylitis or in good health (not recorded which). CDR3 sequence (DNA): TGTGCCAGCAGCATCGTGACTAGCGGAGGGGATACGCAGTATTTT. This codes for CASSIVTSGGDTQYF. Based on the CDR3 plus reference TRBV2 and TRBJ2-3, the full variable domain is EPEVTQTPSHQVTQMGQEVILRCVPISNHLYFYWYRQILGQKVEFLVSFYNNEISEKSEIFDDQFSVERPDGSNFTLKIRSTKLEDSAMYFCASSIVTSGGDTQYFGPGTRLTVL.